These 32 T cell receptor beta chains came from one sample sequenced in a study of metastatic and nonmetastatic thyroid tumors. All patients were treatment-naive before thyroid surgery. TCRdb re-called the PCR reads via MiXCR. The sample has about 49,000 clones; approximately 22% are singletons. Sequencing was carried out using blood. The receptors were gathered from a female donor with papillary thyroid cancer or a benign thyroid nodule (not recorded which). Some clones in this sample may be carry-over from other donors' samples.

This clone was detected only a few times. A much larger clone sits a single nucleotide away, making a read error possible. The rearrangement uses TRBV28 and TRBJ2-7; D gene ambiguous. V lost 6 bases and J lost 3, with 9 bases in between. The CDR3 has 12 amino acids. Germline assignment: CDR1 MDHEN and CDR2 SYDVKM. This CDR3 is CASRHGLYEQYF. CDR3 DNA: TGTGCCAGCAGGCATGGGCTCTACGAGCAGTACTTC.

This clone was recorded many times. The V and J genes are TRBV28 and TRBJ1-1; no firm D call. In germline, CDR1 is MDHEN, CDR2 SYDVKM. The CDR3 totals 13 residues. Trimming took off 7 bases at V and 12 bases at J, with 21 bases between the two ends. DNA of the CDR3: TGTGCCAGCACTACACCCGGACTCACCAGGTCTTTCTTT. Translation: CASTTPGLTRSFF.

This clone occurred many times. The V call is TRBV7-9, the J call TRBJ2-1; D is unresolved. This CDR3 has 15 amino acids. The V gene lost 5 bases and the J gene lost 2 bases, with 13 bases spanning the gap. CDR1 is SEHNR and CDR2 is FQNEAQ in the germline V gene (reference sequence). CDR3 DNA sequence: TGTGCCAGCAGCCGATTGCTCCGGACCTACAATGAGCAGTTCTTC. Protein product: CASSRLLRTYNEQFF.

In this sample, this clone turned up many times. The J gene is TRBJ1-2, the V gene TRBV7-9; D gene uncertain. V was trimmed by 5 bases and J by 14 bases, leaving 15 bases between them. The CDR3 consists of 11 residues. CDR1 and CDR2 from the germline V gene are SEHNR and FQNEAQ (reference sequence). CDR3: CASSLPVGWTF. CDR3 coding DNA: TGTGCCAGCAGCCTCCCCGTGGGTTGGACCTTC.

J is TRBJ1-5 and V is TRBV4-1; D unresolved. Trimming removed 0 bases from V and 7 bases from J, with 19 bases in between. There are 17 residues in the CDR3. Per germline, CDR1 MGHRA and CDR2 YSYEKL. The CDR3 protein is CASSQELISGTEQPQHF. The CDR3 DNA reads TGCGCCAGCAGCCAAGAACTGATCTCAGGTACAGAACAGCCCCAGCATTTT.

At least ten counts were recorded for this clone. The chain couples TRBV4-1 to TRBJ1-1; D is undetermined. The length of the CDR3 is 15 residues. Trimming shortened V by 0 bases and J by 0 bases, and 8 bases separated the two germline ends. Germline CDR1 and CDR2: MGHRA and YSYEKL. CDR3 amino acids: CASSQDGELNTEAFF. The CDR3 DNA reads TGCGCCAGCAGCCAAGATGGGGAGCTGAACACTGAAGCTTTCTTT.

A remark on this clone: An end of the junction differs from the germline gene, which may be a read error. The chain couples TRBV12-3 or TRBV12-4 to TRBJ2-1, with 9 bases identical to TRBD2. This CDR3 is built from 16 residues. In nucleotides, the CDR3 is TGTGACAGCAGTTTAGAGCTGGTAGCGGGGGCGCATGAGCAGTTCTTC. As protein: CDSSLELVAGAHEQFF.

On this clone: One end of the junction varies from germline; a read error may be responsible. This chain joins TRBV5-1 and TRBJ2-5; 8 nucleotides align to TRBD2. The germline gives CDR1 SGHRS, CDR2 YFSETQ. This CDR3 comprises 15 residues. The CDR3 spells CASSPRDSGKETQYF. The CDR3 DNA reads TGCGCCAGCAGCCCGAGGGATAGCGGGAAGGAGACACAGTACTTC.

This clone was seen repeatedly, ten times or more. The chain employs TRBV28 and TRBJ1-2; a possible D gene is TRBD1 (6 bases). CDR3 length: 14 amino acids. V lost 5 bases, J lost 2 bases, and 12 bases lay in between. Germline CDR1 is MDHEN and CDR2 is SYDVKM. CDR3 protein: CASSVRQANYGYTF. The CDR3 nucleotides are TGTGCCAGCAGTGTTCGACAGGCGAACTATGGCTACACCTTC.

J is TRBJ2-7 and V is TRBV7-8; D gene unclear. Germline loops: CDR1 SGHVS, CDR2 FQNEAQ. V was clipped by 4 bases and J by 0 bases, with 13 bases between them. The CDR3 consists of 15 residues. CDR3 sequence (DNA): TGTGCCAGCAGCTCGTTTCTACTGGGCTCCTACGAGCAGTACTTC. Translation gives CASSSFLLGSYEQYF.

This sequence joins TRBV6-2 or TRBV6-3 and TRBJ1-2, with D maybe TRBD1 (5 bases). CDR3 length: 16 residues. Germline loops: CDR1 MNHEY, CDR2 SVGEGT. V was trimmed by 8 bases and J by 5 bases, leaving 24 bases between them. CDR3 residues: CASRQQTGAVSYGYTF. The CDR3 region has the DNA TGTGCCAGCCGACAGCAAACGGGTGCGGTGTCTTATGGCTACACCTTC.

Worth noting for this clone: The CDR3 ends on some other residue instead of the conserved phenylalanine or tryptophan, so this is likely a read error. V usage is TRBV7-2 and J usage is TRBJ2-3; tentative D call: TRBD1 (5 bases). CDR1 and CDR2 from the germline V gene are SGHTA and FQGNSA. With 5 bases removed from V and 2 bases from J, the gap between germline ends came to 14 bases. The CDR3 length is 15 residues. CDR3 sequence reads: CASSLRQGVTDTQYL. CDR3 DNA sequence: TGTGCCAGCAGCCTACGCCAGGGTGTCACAGATACGCAGTATCTT.

This clone was picked up a small number of times. A much larger clone differs by one base, so this may be a read error. The chain uses TRBV5-5 and TRBJ2-7; D uncertain. Germline CDR1 and CDR2: SGHKS and YYEKEE (reference sequence). This CDR3 is built from 11 residues. The V end was cut by 6 bases, the J end by 2 bases, with 6 bases between. The CDR3 loop reads CASISTYEQYF. CDR3 nucleotide sequence: TGTGCCAGCATCTCGACCTACGAGCAGTACTTC. The full variable domain, in which reference TRBV5-5 and TRBJ2-7 provide the parts outside the CDR3, is DAGVTQSPTHLIKTRGQQVTLRCSPISGHKSVSWYQQVLGQGPQFIFQYYEKEERGRGNFPDRFSARQFPNYSSELNVNALLLGDSALYLCASISTYEQYFGPGTRLTVT.

This clone occurred many times. The chain carries TRBV28 and TRBJ2-1, with TRBD2 matching 9 bases. CDR3 size: 16 residues. Germline V CDR1 and CDR2: MDHEN, SYDVKM. Trimming took 7 bases from V and 5 from J; bases not matched to a gene: 12. The DNA for the CDR3 is TGTGCCAGCATTAAGCCTATGGCTAGCGGGAACAATGAGCAGTTCTTC. This codes for CASIKPMASGNNEQFF.

This clone was found a few times. The chain has TRBV6-2 or TRBV6-3 and TRBJ2-1; 11 nucleotides match TRBD2. The CDR3 totals 17 residues. CDR1 is MNHEY, CDR2 SVGEGT, per germline. Losses at the gene ends were 0 bases for V and 6 bases for J; bases not matched to a gene: 7. CDR3 sequence: CASSYSHLAGGVNEQFF. CDR3 nucleotide sequence: TGTGCCAGCAGTTACTCCCACCTAGCGGGAGGAGTCAATGAGCAGTTCTTC.

The J gene is TRBJ2-7, the V gene TRBV10-3; D assignment may be TRBD1 or TRBD2 (5 bases each). CDR3 length equals 18 residues. The germline CDR1 and CDR2 sequences are ENHRY and SYGVKD. Trimming removed 3 bases at V and 3 bases at J, with 24 bases between. The CDR3: CAISDVKYGGRENYEQYF. The CDR3, as DNA: TGTGCCATCAGTGATGTGAAGTACGGTGGCAGGGAGAACTACGAGCAGTACTTC.

This clone was observed a few times. A read error may account for a junction end that differs from germline. The chain uses TRBV27 and TRBJ2-1, with D unclear. This CDR3 spans 13 amino acids. Germline CDR1 MNHEY, CDR2 SMNVEV (reference sequence). The DNA for the CDR3 is TGTGCCAGCAGACCTCAGGCTTACAGTGAGCAGTTCTTC. Translation gives CASRPQAYSEQFF.

This clone was detected ten times or more. This chain connects TRBV10-3 to TRBJ2-5; TRBD2 aligns across 7 bases. J was trimmed by 5 bases and V by 6 bases; bases with no gene match: 3. This CDR3 comprises 12 residues. Germline-derived CDR1 and CDR2 are ENHRY and SYGVKD. As DNA, the CDR3 is TGTGCCATCAGCGGACTAGACGAGACCCAGTACTTC. As protein: CAISGLDETQYF.

This chain connects TRBV30 to TRBJ1-2, with D hard to call. Trimming stripped 2 bases from V and 8 bases from J, with 18 bases between. Germline V gives CDR1 GTSNPN, CDR2 SVGIG (reference sequence). The CDR3 has 14 residues. CDR3 bases: TGTGCCTGGAGTTTTCTCTCACTCGAGGGAGGCTACACCTTC. Translating gives CAWSFLSLEGGYTF.

This clone was counted many times. V usage is TRBV3-1 and J usage is TRBJ1-2; 7 nucleotides match TRBD1. Losses at the gene ends were 3 bases for V and 2 bases for J; bases not matched to a gene: 9. This CDR3 spans 16 amino acids. CDR1 is LGHDT, CDR2 YNNKEL, per germline (reference sequence). The CDR3 DNA is TGTGCCAGCAGCCACATGACAGGGTATGGGAACTATGGCTACACCTTC. Translating gives CASSHMTGYGNYGYTF.

In regard to this clone: This may be a read error, as it is one base from a much larger clone. The chain recombines TRBV5-1 with TRBJ2-2; D possibly corresponds to TRBD1 (6 bases). CDR3 length equals 15 residues. CDR1 and CDR2 (germline): SGHRS, YFSETQ. In DNA form, the CDR3 reads TGCGCAGCTGGGCTCGGGGACAACACAGGCGGGGAGCTGTTTTTT. Its translation is CAAGLGDNTGGELFF.

The table lists this clone with many counts. V usage is TRBV10-3 and J usage is TRBJ2-1, with 12 bases matching TRBD2. The V segment lost 3 bases and the J segment 6 bases; nucleotides outside the gene matches: 12. Germline V CDR1 and CDR2: ENHRY, SYGVKD. The length of the CDR3 is 18 residues. DNA of the CDR3: TGTGCCATCAGTGAAGTGGGGAAGTCTAGCGGGAGGGGCAATGAGCAGTTCTTC. Protein sequence: CAISEVGKSSGRGNEQFF.

Only a few counts were recorded for this clone. A much larger clone lies a single base off, so this may be a read error. V and J are TRBV28 and TRBJ1-4, with D unresolved. There are 15 residues in the CDR3. Germline loops: CDR1 MDHEN, CDR2 SYDVKM. Here the CDR3 reads CASSLGRSTDEKLFF. As DNA, the CDR3 is TGTGCCAGCAGTTTAGGTAGATCAACTGATGAAAAACTGTTTTTT.

This clone has at least ten counts. The chain combines TRBV2 with TRBJ2-7; the D gene is possibly TRBD1 (6 bases). V lost 3 bases to trimming and J lost 3 bases, with 18 bases between them. Germline V CDR1 and CDR2: SNHLY, FYNNEI. The CDR3 is made up of 16 amino acids. The CDR3 region is CASSDPRDTHLYEQYF. CDR3 sequence (DNA): TGTGCCAGCAGTGACCCCCGGGACACACACCTCTACGAGCAGTACTTC.

There are a few counts of this clone. One base away lies a much larger clone, so this may be a sequencing read error. The identical CDR3 is also encoded by other nucleotide sequences in the sample. V is TRBV10-2 and J is TRBJ2-1, with D tentatively TRBD2 (6 bases). Trimming removed 6 bases from V and 12 bases from J, with 15 bases in between. The length of the CDR3 is 12 residues. The germline V gene has CDR1 WSHSY and CDR2 SAAADI. CDR3 amino acids: CASREGKDGQFF. In DNA, the CDR3 is TGCGCCAGCAGGGAGGGTAAGGATGGGCAGTTCTTC.

A few counts support this clone. This chain's CDR3 is CANIRTGGRNGELFF. The CDR3 DNA reads as TGTGCCAACATAAGGACAGGGGGCCGGAACGGGGAGCTGTTTTTT. The chain combines TRBV12-3 or TRBV12-4 with TRBJ2-2; TRBD1 matches 11 bases. The V segment lost 10 bases and the J segment 7 bases; nucleotides outside the gene matches: 11. The CDR3 has 15 residues.

In its sample, this clone was seen many times. This chain links TRBV6-1 with TRBJ2-1, with TRBD2 as a possible D gene (5 bases). The CDR3 has 16 amino acids. In germline, CDR1 is MNHNS, CDR2 SASEGT. The V end lost 7 bases, the J end lost 0 bases, and 16 bases lay between the germline ends. CDR3 sequence: CASIDSSRSSYNEQFF. Here the CDR3 DNA reads TGTGCCAGCATCGACTCTAGCCGGAGCTCCTACAATGAGCAGTTCTTC.

This clone was seen many times. The chain joins TRBV29-1 to TRBJ1-1; perhaps TRBD1 as D (5 bases). CDR1 is SQVTM and CDR2 is ANQGSEA in the germline V gene. The CDR3 totals 12 residues. V gave up 7 bases and J gave up 5 bases, with 14 bases separating them. CDR3 sequence reads: CSGQGLGTEAFF. The DNA of the CDR3 is TGCAGCGGGCAGGGTCTAGGGACTGAAGCTTTCTTT.

This clone was observed a handful of times. A much larger clone differs from this one at a single base, so this may be a read error. Other nucleotide sequences in the sample specify the same CDR3. The chain is built from TRBV10-1 and TRBJ2-3; 9 positions match TRBD2. This CDR3 region has 16 residues. Per the germline V gene, CDR1 is WNHNN and CDR2 is SYGVQD (reference sequence). The V gene end was trimmed by 3 bases and the J gene end by 7 bases; junction bases not matched to a gene: 11. The CDR3 here is CASSEGSGSGAYTQYF. CDR3 nucleotides: TGCGCCAGCAGTGAAGGTAGCGGGAGTGGTGCATATACGCAGTATTTT.

There are many counts of this clone. The chain combines TRBV20-1 with TRBJ2-2; D not resolved. The germline gives CDR1 DFQATT, CDR2 SNEGSKA (reference sequence). The V gene lost 4 bases and the J gene lost 7 bases, with 13 bases spanning the gap. The CDR3 contains 13 residues. CDR3 residues: CSAMLVSGGELFF. The CDR3 DNA follows: TGCAGTGCTATGTTAGTTTCCGGCGGGGAGCTGTTTTTT.

This clone appeared a few times. A read error may explain this, as a much larger clone is one base away. The chain couples TRBV28 to TRBJ2-7; TRBD1 aligns across 11 bases. CDR1 is MDHEN, CDR2 SYDVKM, per germline. V shed 2 bases, J shed 6 bases, and the junction held 6 bases outside the gene matches. The CDR3 extends over 15 amino acids. The CDR3 here is CASSLGWGTGGEQYF. The CDR3 coding sequence is TGTGCCAGCAGTTTAGGGTGGGGGACAGGGGGCGAGCAGTACTTC.

Concerning this clone itself: A much larger clone is a single base away; this may be a read error. The V and J genes are TRBV25-1 and TRBJ2-3; D might be TRBD1 (5 bases). The CDR3 runs 14 residues. Trimming stripped 3 bases from V and 3 bases from J, with 10 bases between. Germline V gene data show CDR1 as MGHDK and CDR2 as SYGVNS. Here the CDR3 DNA reads TGTGCCAGCAGTGACGTGGGGCGTACAGATACGCAGTATTTT. Translating gives CASSDVGRTDTQYF.